A selection of T cell receptor beta chains follows, all from one sample in a study of memory CD4+ T cells and cytomegalovirus serostatus. Here immunoSEQ multiplex PCR was the method, and the copy in TCRdb shows in-frame clones only, minus some. The table lists about 44,000 clones, 76% of them singletons. Sequencing was performed on memory CD4+ T cells from blood. The receptor set was obtained from an adult in good health and CMV-seronegative. The CDR3 runs from the conserved cysteine through the conserved F or W. The order of the fields is J gene, V gene, clone size, D gene, CDR3 protein, CDR3 DNA. The D gene is left open where the match is weak. Size tells how often a clone was seen (once, few, many) or the class of an expanded clone, and some rows leave it out.

j_gene: TRBJ2-4
v_gene: TRBV15
abundance: NA
d_gene: NA
CDR3aa: CATSRNRVGENIQYF
CDR3nt: TGTGCCACCAGCAGGAACAGGGTTGGGGAAAACATTCAGTACTTC

j_gene: TRBJ1-2
v_gene: TRBV19
abundance: NA
d_gene: NA
CDR3aa: CASSVTATLNYGYTF
CDR3nt: TGTGCCAGTAGTGTGACAGCAACTCTTAACTATGGCTACACCTTC

j_gene: TRBJ2-3
v_gene: TRBV4-2
abundance: NA
d_gene: NA
CDR3aa: CASSQEGGAGNTQYF
CDR3nt: TGTGCCAGCAGCCAAGAGGGCGGGGCCGGAAATACGCAGTATTTT

j_gene: TRBJ1-3
v_gene: TRBV4-2
abundance: few
d_gene: NA
CDR3aa: CASSSQDKSGNTIYF
CDR3nt: TGTGCCAGCAGCTCACAAGACAAGTCTGGAAACACCATATATTTT

j_gene: TRBJ2-7
v_gene: TRBV6-5
abundance: NA
d_gene: NA
CDR3aa: CASSYSRGYEQYF
CDR3nt: TGTGCCAGCAGTTACTCGCGGGGATACGAGCAGTACTTC

j_gene: TRBJ2-3
v_gene: TRBV7-2
abundance: NA
d_gene: TRBD2
CDR3aa: CASSLAGAPTDTQYF
CDR3nt: TGTGCCAGCAGCCTAGCGGGGGCGCCCACAGATACGCAGTATTTT

j_gene: TRBJ2-5
v_gene: TRBV30
abundance: NA
d_gene: NA
CDR3aa: CAWSGGRTQYF
CDR3nt: TGTGCCTGGAGTGGGGGGAGGACCCAGTACTTC

j_gene: TRBJ2-3
v_gene: TRBV19
abundance: NA
d_gene: NA
CDR3aa: CATRGRAGDTQYF
CDR3nt: TGTGCTACCCGCGGACGAGCTGGGGATACGCAGTATTTT

j_gene: TRBJ1-5
v_gene: TRBV27
abundance: NA
d_gene: NA
CDR3aa: CASSLYGYSNQPQHF
CDR3nt: TGTGCCAGCAGTTTATACGGTTATAGCAATCAGCCCCAGCATTTT

j_gene: TRBJ2-5
v_gene: TRBV2
abundance: NA
d_gene: TRBD1
CDR3aa: CASSETGTGRTQYF
CDR3nt: TGTGCCAGCAGTGAAACCGGGACAGGGAGGACCCAGTACTTC

j_gene: TRBJ2-7
v_gene: TRBV18
abundance: once
d_gene: NA
CDR3aa: CASSPPYEQYF
CDR3nt: TGTGCCAGCTCACCACCCTACGAGCAGTACTTC

j_gene: TRBJ1-2
v_gene: TRBV19
abundance: NA
d_gene: NA
CDR3aa: CASRKDNSNYGYTF
CDR3nt: TGTGCCAGTAGAAAGGACAATTCTAACTATGGCTACACCTTC

j_gene: TRBJ1-5
v_gene: TRBV7-5
abundance: NA
d_gene: NA
CDR3aa: CARSPSRPGVDQPQHF
CDR3nt: TGTGCCAGAAGCCCCTCTAGGCCAGGGGTCGATCAGCCCCAGCATTTT

j_gene: TRBJ1-5
v_gene: TRBV6-1
abundance: NA
d_gene: NA
CDR3aa: CASSDFMGQPQHF
CDR3nt: TGTGCCAGCAGTGACTTCATGGGTCAGCCCCAGCATTTT

j_gene: TRBJ2-1
v_gene: TRBV7-6
abundance: NA
d_gene: NA
CDR3aa: CASGSGIYNEQFF
CDR3nt: TGTGCCAGCGGGTCAGGTATCTACAATGAGCAGTTCTTC

j_gene: TRBJ1-4
v_gene: TRBV7-9
abundance: NA
d_gene: NA
CDR3aa: CASSPPTNEKLFF
CDR3nt: TGTGCCAGCAGCCCTCCAACTAATGAAAAACTGTTTTTT